One sample yielded the 20 T cell receptor beta chains listed below, sequenced in a study of OX40 agonist ivuxolimab in advanced cancers. Only in-frame clones appear in the TCRdb table, and some are missing; sequencing was by immunoSEQ multiplex PCR. The profile shows 45,000 to 65,000 clones, roughly 90% of them singletons. Sequencing used CD4+ or CD8+ T cells sorted from blood, obtained in a trial of the OX40 agonist ivuxolimab. These receptors originate from an adult with an advanced solid tumor such as melanoma, head and neck, liver or kidney cancer.

This sequence joins TRBV7-9 and TRBJ2-5, with a tentative D call TRBD1 (6 bases). The DNA end is more similar to TRBJ2-7, so the J call may be wrong. This CDR3 is 17 amino acids long. Germline values: CDR1 SEHNR, CDR2 FQNEAQ (reference sequence). The CDR3 nucleotides read TGTGCCAGCAGCTCCGCGACGGGCAGGGGAAGAGACTACGAGCAGTACTTC. It is translated as CASSSATGRGRDYEQYF.

To note about this clone: One junction end does not reproduce the germline sequence, and a read error may be involved. The chain links TRBV7-7 to TRBJ2-5, with 8 bases identical to TRBD2. Per the germline V gene, CDR1 is SSHAT and CDR2 is FNYEAQ (reference sequence). The CDR3 runs 15 residues. The CDR3 region is CASSLRAGEMETQYF. The CDR3 bases are TGTGCTAGCAGCTTGCGAGCGGGGGAGATGGAGACCCAGTACTTC.

This chain connects TRBV7-3 to TRBJ2-1; D gene unclear. Germline CDR1 SGHTA, CDR2 FQGTGA. V was clipped by 2 bases and J by 6 bases, with 11 bases between them. CDR3 length: 14 amino acids. The CDR3 spells CASSLGNKGNEQFF. The CDR3 DNA follows: TGTGCCAGCAGCTTAGGAAACAAGGGCAATGAGCAGTTCTTC.

CDR3 DNA sequence: TGTGCCAGCAGCCGACCCGGTGGGACGAACACCGGGGAGCTGTTTTTT. This sequence encodes CASSRPGGTNTGELFF. The chain couples TRBV9 to TRBJ2-2; D is uncertain. Trimming shortened V by 4 bases and J by 0 bases, and 13 bases separated the two germline ends. The CDR3 length is 16 residues. The germline gives CDR1 SGDLS, CDR2 YYNGEE.

This rearrangement joins TRBV5-4 to TRBJ1-1; no definite D call. The CDR3 contains 14 residues. The V end was cut by 4 bases, the J end by 1 base, with 11 bases between. Germline CDR1 and CDR2: SGHNT and YYREEE (reference sequence). The CDR3 reads CASSQETGNTEAFF. The CDR3 nucleotides read TGTGCCAGCAGCCAAGAAACGGGGAACACTGAAGCTTTCTTT.

The chain links TRBV30 to TRBJ1-2; no firm D call. The germline gives CDR1 GTSNPN, CDR2 SVGIG (reference sequence). The CDR3 sequence is 14 residues long. V lost 2 bases and J lost 4, with 14 bases in between. The CDR3 coding sequence is TGTGCCTGGAGTCGTCAGGACGGAATCTATGGCTACACCTTC. Translation gives CAWSRQDGIYGYTF.

The chain uses TRBV19 and TRBJ1-2; a weak D match, TRBD1 (5 bases). Germline V lookup: CDR1 LNHDA, CDR2 SQIVND (reference sequence). The CDR3 runs to 15 residues. Deletions cut 1 base from V and 8 bases from J, with 17 bases between. CDR3 in amino acids: CASSIVWSATEGYTF. For the CDR3, the DNA is TGTGCCAGTAGTATAGTATGGTCGGCGACAGAAGGCTACACCTTC. The full variable domain, rest sourced from reference TRBV19 and TRBJ1-2, is DGGITQSPKYLFRKEGQNVTLSCEQNLNHDAMYWYRQDPGQGLRLIYYSQIVNDFQKGDIAEGYSVSREKKESFPLTVTSAQKNPTAFYLCASSIVWSATEGYTFGSGTRLTVV.

This clone occurred once. The V call is TRBV2, the J call TRBJ2-1, with D unresolved. The CDR3 has 14 amino acids. Germline CDR1 SNHLY, CDR2 FYNNEI. Deletions cut 4 bases from V and 2 bases from J, with 9 bases between. CDR3 DNA sequence: TGTGCCAGCAGTGCCGGGTGGCCCTACAATGAGCAGTTCTTC. Protein product: CASSAGWPYNEQFF.

V gene TRBV13 combines with J gene TRBJ2-3; TRBD1 matches 7 bases. Germline V gene lookup returns CDR1 PRHDT and CDR2 FYEKMQ (reference sequence). V shed 6 bases and J 6 bases; nucleotides not matched to a gene: 6. This CDR3 is 13 amino acids long. The CDR3 sequence: CASRRTGVDTQYF. The CDR3 region has the DNA TGTGCCAGCAGACGTACAGGGGTCGATACGCAGTATTTT.

This rearrangement joins TRBV7-3 to TRBJ2-3; D uncertain. V lost 3 bases to trimming and J lost 10 bases, with 11 bases between them. CDR3 length equals 12 residues. Germline-derived CDR1 and CDR2 are SGHTA and FQGTGA. CDR3 sequence: CASSFSPGPQYF. In DNA, the CDR3 is TGTGCCAGCAGCTTTTCCCCAGGCCCGCAGTATTTT.

The table lists this clone with a count of one. The chain is built from TRBV6-6 and TRBJ2-1; D may match TRBD1 or TRBD2 (5 bases each). V lost 2 bases and J lost 2, with 10 bases in between. Germline V gene lookup returns CDR1 MNHNY and CDR2 SVGAGI (reference sequence). This CDR3 spans 15 amino acids. CDR3 region: CASSYEGNPYNEQFF. CDR3 in DNA: TGTGCCAGCAGTTACGAGGGGAACCCCTACAATGAGCAGTTCTTC.

J is TRBJ2-7 and V is TRBV9; possibly TRBD1 or TRBD2 for D (7 bases each). The V end was cut by 6 bases, the J end by 4 bases, with 17 bases between. Per germline, CDR1 SGDLS and CDR2 YYNGEE. The CDR3 runs to 14 residues. In nucleotides, the CDR3 is TGTGCCAGCACCCCAGGGGGGGGCACATACGAGCAGTACTTC. Translation gives CASTPGGGTYEQYF. Combining the CDR3 with reference TRBV9 and TRBJ2-7 gives the whole variable domain DSGVTQTPKHLITATGQRVTLRCSPRSGDLSVYWYQQSLDQGLQFLIQYYNGEERAKGNILERFSAQQFPDLHSELNLSSLELGDSALYFCASTPGGGTYEQYFGPGTRLTVT.

The V and J genes are TRBV7-6 and TRBJ2-3, with no clear D. The CDR3 has 16 residues. Trimming shortened V by 2 bases and J by 2 bases, and 14 bases separated the two germline ends. The germline CDR1 and CDR2 sequences are SGHVS and FNYEAQ. The DNA for the CDR3 is TGTGCCAGCAGCTTATTCGACACCGCACCCACAGATACGCAGTATTTT. Its translation is CASSLFDTAPTDTQYF.

This rearrangement joins TRBV11-1 to TRBJ2-7, with 8 bases matching TRBD2. V lost 4 bases, J lost 5 bases, and 10 bases stayed unmatched. Germline CDR1 SGHAT, CDR2 FQDESV (reference sequence). The length of the CDR3 is 15 residues. The DNA for the CDR3 is TGTGCCAGCAGCTCGTCTCTAGCGGGCGGGCACGAGCAGTACTTC. The encoded protein is CASSSSLAGGHEQYF.

The table lists this clone with a few counts. This rearrangement joins TRBV7-2 to TRBJ1-2; 8 bases are a match to TRBD1. This CDR3 region has 13 residues. J gave up 6 bases and V 3 bases, and 3 bases lay outside the gene matches. The V gene's germline CDR1 is SGHTA and CDR2 FQGNSA. As DNA, the CDR3 is TGTGCCAGCAGCTTGGACAGGGTGAATGGCTACACCTTC. Its protein is CASSLDRVNGYTF. Filled out from reference TRBV7-2 and TRBJ1-2, the complete variable domain reads GAGVSQSPSNKVTEKGKDVELRCDPISGHTALYWYRQSLGQGLEFLIYFQGNSAPDKSGLPSDRFSAERTGGSVSTLTIQRTQQEDSAVYLCASSLDRVNGYTFGSGTRLTVV.

The chain joins TRBV13 to TRBJ2-5; TRBD2 might be the D (5 bases). The end of the DNA fits TRBJ2-7 better, so the J call may be wrong. The CDR3 is made up of 13 amino acids. Germline V gives CDR1 PRHDT, CDR2 FYEKMQ (reference sequence). The CDR3 DNA reads TGTGCCAGCAGCTTGTTAGGGAGCTACGAGCAGTACTTC. This encodes CASSLLGSYEQYF.

The genes are TRBV7-8 and TRBJ1-5, with unresolved D. V gave up 1 base and J gave up 3 bases, with 1 base separating them. Germline V CDR1 and CDR2: SGHVS, FQNEAQ. The CDR3 is made up of 12 amino acids. CDR3 region: CASSLDNQPQHF. CDR3 coding DNA: TGTGCCAGCAGCTTAGACAATCAGCCCCAGCATTTT.

Only a few counts were recorded for this clone. The chain combines TRBV7-3 with TRBJ2-1, with 14 bases that match TRBD2. Looked up from germline, CDR1 is SGHTA and CDR2 is FQGTGA. V was clipped by 6 bases and J by 8 bases; unmatched bases: 6. The CDR3 loop spans 15 amino acids. Here the CDR3 reads CASRPGLAGEDEQFF. CDR3 bases: TGTGCCAGCAGGCCGGGACTAGCGGGAGAGGATGAGCAGTTCTTC.

The chain has TRBV5-6 and TRBJ2-7; either TRBD1 or TRBD2 may fit D (5 bases each). Looked up from germline, CDR1 is SGHDT and CDR2 is YYEEEE. The CDR3 is made up of 15 amino acids. The V end lost 1 base, the J end lost 1 base, and 12 bases lay between the germline ends. CDR3 amino acids: CASSLSGALSYEQYF. The CDR3, as DNA: TGTGCCAGCAGCTTGTCCGGGGCACTATCCTACGAGCAGTACTTC.

The V gene is TRBV15, the J gene TRBJ2-2, with D possibly being TRBD1 (6 bases). This CDR3 is 14 amino acids long. Germline CDR1 reads LNHNV; CDR2 reads YYDKDF (reference sequence). The V gene lost 5 bases and the J gene lost 9 bases, with 16 bases spanning the gap. The CDR3 DNA reads TGTGCCACCAGCGCCTTAAGGACAGTTCGGGAGCTGTTTTTT. Its protein is CATSALRTVRELFF. Together with reference TRBV15 and TRBJ2-2, the CDR3 gives the full variable domain: DAMVIQNPRYQVTQFGKPVTLSCSQTLNHNVMYWYQQKSSQAPKLLFHYYDKDFNNEADTPDNFQSRRPNTSFCFLDIRSPGLGDTAMYLCATSALRTVRELFFGEGSRLTVL.